The rows below give T cell receptor beta chains drawn from one sample of a study of shared clonotypes between healthy human individuals. The data were produced by immunoSEQ multiplex PCR, yet TCRdb's version contains in-frame clones alone and is incomplete. The sample shows 1.4 million or so clones, 98% of them seen only once. Sequences were obtained from naive CD4+ T cells sorted from blood. These TCRs come from a young man in good health. CDR3s include the opening cysteine and the closing phenylalanine or tryptophan. Each record gives: V gene, D gene, J gene, clone size, CDR3 DNA, CDR3 protein. A D gene is named only where the DNA matches it firmly. Only some rows state a clone size, as once, few, many or a class for expanded clones.

V gene: TRBV7-9; D gene: NA; J gene: TRBJ2-2; clone size: NA; CDR3 DNA: TGTGCCAGCAGCTTTCACGGGAAAAAGAACACCGGGGAGCTGTTTTTT; CDR3 protein: CASSFHGKKNTGELFF
V gene: TRBV2; D gene: TRBD1; J gene: TRBJ2-2; clone size: NA; CDR3 DNA: TGTGCCAGCAGAGATAACAGGGGGAATAAGGCCGGGGAGCTGTTTTTT; CDR3 protein: CASRDNRGNKAGELFF
V gene: TRBV9; D gene: NA; J gene: TRBJ1-4; clone size: NA; CDR3 DNA: TGTGCCAGCAGCGTTACCAGTGCTAATGAAAAACTGTTTTTT; CDR3 protein: CASSVTSANEKLFF
V gene: TRBV18; D gene: NA; J gene: TRBJ1-5; clone size: NA; CDR3 DNA: TGTGCCAGCTCACCGGTACCCGGGGGCAATCAGCCCCAGCATTTT; CDR3 protein: CASSPVPGGNQPQHF
V gene: TRBV9; D gene: NA; J gene: TRBJ2-2; clone size: NA; CDR3 DNA: TGTGCCAGCGCCCGGACGGTGAGCACCGGGGAGCTGTTTTTT; CDR3 protein: CASARTVSTGELFF
V gene: TRBV29-1; D gene: TRBD1; J gene: TRBJ2-7; clone size: NA; CDR3 DNA: TGCAGCGTTGGAACTGGGACAGGGGGAGGATACGAGCAGTACTTC; CDR3 protein: CSVGTGTGGGYEQYF
V gene: TRBV18; D gene: NA; J gene: TRBJ1-4; clone size: NA; CDR3 DNA: TGTGCCAGCCGGGCAACGTGGGGGACTAATGAAAAACTGTTTTTT; CDR3 protein: CASRATWGTNEKLFF
V gene: TRBV5-4; D gene: NA; J gene: TRBJ1-1; clone size: NA; CDR3 DNA: TGTGCCAGCAGCTTGGCTGACCACGACGCGTTGGCTTTCTTT; CDR3 protein: CASSLADHDALAFF
V gene: TRBV28; D gene: NA; J gene: TRBJ2-4; clone size: NA; CDR3 DNA: TGTGCCAGCAGTCGGGATATTTTAGCCAAAAACATTCAGTACTTC; CDR3 protein: CASSRDILAKNIQYF
V gene: TRBV2; D gene: NA; J gene: TRBJ2-1; clone size: NA; CDR3 DNA: TGTGCCTTTCATAGACAGGCAAGCTACAATGAGCAGTTCTTC; CDR3 protein: CAFHRQASYNEQFF
V gene: TRBV30; D gene: NA; J gene: TRBJ1-2; clone size: NA; CDR3 DNA: TGTGCCTGGAGTTCAAAACCTAATAACTATGGCTACACCTTC; CDR3 protein: CAWSSKPNNYGYTF
V gene: TRBV2; D gene: NA; J gene: TRBJ2-5; clone size: NA; CDR3 DNA: TGTGCCAGCAGGAAAAGGTATGGAGAGAGGACCCAGTACTTC; CDR3 protein: CASRKRYGERTQYF
V gene: TRBV6-1; D gene: NA; J gene: TRBJ2-3; clone size: NA; CDR3 DNA: TGTGCCAGCAGTGAACCCGGGGTAGATACGCAGTATTTT; CDR3 protein: CASSEPGVDTQYF
V gene: TRBV5-5; D gene: TRBD1; J gene: TRBJ2-7; clone size: NA; CDR3 DNA: TGTGCCAGCAGAAGACTGGGACAGACGGACGAGCAGTACTTC; CDR3 protein: CASRRLGQTDEQYF
V gene: TRBV4-3; D gene: TRBD1; J gene: TRBJ2-5; clone size: NA; CDR3 DNA: TGCGCCAGCAGCCAAGAGTTTTTGGGACAGTTGGGAGAGACCCAGTACTTC; CDR3 protein: CASSQEFLGQLGETQYF
V gene: TRBV4-1; D gene: NA; J gene: TRBJ1-1; clone size: NA; CDR3 DNA: TGCGCCAGCAGCCAAGAAGGAGGGGCGTACACTGAAGCTTTCTTT; CDR3 protein: CASSQEGGAYTEAFF
V gene: TRBV2; D gene: NA; J gene: TRBJ2-7; clone size: NA; CDR3 DNA: TGTGCCAGCAGTGAAAGGCTAGCCTTCGGCGAGCAGTACTTC; CDR3 protein: CASSERLAFGEQYF
V gene: TRBV10-1; D gene: TRBD2; J gene: TRBJ2-1; clone size: NA; CDR3 DNA: TGCGCCAGCAGTGTGGGACTAGCGGGCGGGCCCCAGTTCTTC; CDR3 protein: CASSVGLAGGPQFF
V gene: TRBV30; D gene: NA; J gene: TRBJ2-1; clone size: NA; CDR3 DNA: TGTGCCTGGAGTGTAAGGAGGACCTCCGGGGATGAGCAGTTCTTC; CDR3 protein: CAWSVRRTSGDEQFF
V gene: TRBV27; D gene: TRBD2; J gene: TRBJ2-1; clone size: once; CDR3 DNA: TGTGCCAGCAGTTTCTTACTTGGACTAGCGGCCTACAATGAGCAGTTCTTC; CDR3 protein: CASSFLLGLAAYNEQFF
V gene: TRBV11-3; D gene: TRBD2; J gene: TRBJ2-2; clone size: once; CDR3 DNA: TGTGCCAGCAGCTCCGGTGGGACTAGCGGGAACCCCGGGGAGCTGTTTTTT; CDR3 protein: CASSSGGTSGNPGELFF
V gene: TRBV5-1; D gene: NA; J gene: TRBJ2-2; clone size: NA; CDR3 DNA: TGCGCCAGCAGCTTTCAGGGGAACACCGGGGAGCTGTTTTTT; CDR3 protein: CASSFQGNTGELFF
V gene: TRBV18; D gene: NA; J gene: TRBJ2-7; clone size: NA; CDR3 DNA: TGTGCCAGCTCACCACGGACAGATTCCTACGAGCAGTACTTC; CDR3 protein: CASSPRTDSYEQYF
V gene: TRBV27; D gene: NA; J gene: TRBJ1-1; clone size: NA; CDR3 DNA: TGTGCCAGCGGAAAACAGGGAATCACTGAAGCTTTCTTT; CDR3 protein: CASGKQGITEAFF
V gene: TRBV14; D gene: NA; J gene: TRBJ2-1; clone size: once; CDR3 DNA: TGTGCCAGCAGCCCGCTAGGCTCCTACAATGAGCAGTTCTTC; CDR3 protein: CASSPLGSYNEQFF
V gene: TRBV6-5; D gene: NA; J gene: TRBJ1-5; clone size: NA; CDR3 DNA: TGTGCCAGCAGGACCCGGACCGGGGAGCCCCAGCATTTT; CDR3 protein: CASRTRTGEPQHF
V gene: TRBV28; D gene: NA; J gene: TRBJ2-7; clone size: NA; CDR3 DNA: TGTGCCAGCATACCCCCGGGGCCGAGATACGAGCAGTACTTC; CDR3 protein: CASIPPGPRYEQYF
V gene: TRBV6-1; D gene: TRBD1; J gene: TRBJ1-2; clone size: NA; CDR3 DNA: TGTGCCAGCAGACTACAGGGGGCTAATGGCTACACCTTC; CDR3 protein: CASRLQGANGYTF
V gene: TRBV29-1; D gene: NA; J gene: TRBJ1-1; clone size: NA; CDR3 DNA: TGCAGTGGGCATTGGGGAGTGAACACTGAAGCTTTCTTT; CDR3 protein: CSGHWGVNTEAFF
V gene: TRBV5-1; D gene: NA; J gene: TRBJ1-2; clone size: NA; CDR3 DNA: TGCGCCAGCAGCGTAGGTATGGAGGCCGGCGATGGCTACACCTTC; CDR3 protein: CASSVGMEAGDGYTF
V gene: TRBV5-1; D gene: NA; J gene: TRBJ2-5; clone size: NA; CDR3 DNA: TGCGCCAGCAGAACCGTAGGGGTCCAAGAGACCCAGTACTTC; CDR3 protein: CASRTVGVQETQYF
V gene: TRBV27; D gene: NA; J gene: TRBJ2-7; clone size: NA; CDR3 DNA: TGTGCCTGCAACTCCTACGAGCAGTACTTC; CDR3 protein: CACNSYEQYF
V gene: TRBV15; D gene: TRBD1; J gene: TRBJ1-2; clone size: NA; CDR3 DNA: TGTGCCACCAGCAGGGACGCCGAAGACAGGGGAAATGGCTACACCTTC; CDR3 protein: CATSRDAEDRGNGYTF
V gene: TRBV6-1; D gene: NA; J gene: TRBJ2-1; clone size: NA; CDR3 DNA: TGTGCCAGCAGTGCCGTACCGGGACGGATATACAATGAGCAGTTCTTC; CDR3 protein: CASSAVPGRIYNEQFF
V gene: TRBV29-1; D gene: NA; J gene: TRBJ1-2; clone size: NA; CDR3 DNA: TGCAGCGTTGAGAGGGGTCCTAACTATGGCTACACCTTC; CDR3 protein: CSVERGPNYGYTF